Detailed here is one TCR beta chain. The entry originates in a study of CD8 T cells in Susac syndrome. The CDR3 spans 14 residues. Per germline, CDR1 MDHEN and CDR2 SYDVKM. V was pared by 10 bases and J by 4 bases, with 12 bases of the junction left unmatched. Random hexamers served to reverse transcribe about 0.5 to 1 ug RNA. TCRdb redid the calling of the immunoSEQ multiplex PCR reads with MiXCR, one entry per CDR3 protein. The sample lists 150,000 to 200,000 distinct CDR3 sequences; 90% to 95% were seen once. The receptor was isolated from a human donor in good health. The rearrangement joins TRBV28 to TRBJ2-5, with TRBD1 identical over 7 bases. Sequencing was done on a sample of CD4+ T cells from PBMCs. CDR3 residues: CATSTGAAGETQYF. CDR3 sequence (DNA): TGTGCCACGTCAACAGGGGCCGCCGGAGAGACCCAGTACTTC.